The 18 T cell receptor beta chains listed next were all sequenced from one sample in a study of CD8 T cells in Susac syndrome. Reverse transcription of roughly 0.5 to 1 ug RNA used random hexamers. TCRdb reprocessed the immunoSEQ multiplex PCR reads via MiXCR and lists one record per CDR3 protein. The sample gives about 250,000 distinct CDR3 sequences, 93% of which show up once; approximately 0.07% is in the top ten. The specimen sequenced was CD4+ T cells from PBMCs. The receptor source for this set is a human donor with multiple sclerosis.

The V gene is TRBV25-1, the J gene TRBJ2-5; unclear D gene. The ends were cut back, 1 base at V and 5 bases at J, with 11 bases in the middle. The CDR3 contains 14 residues. Per the germline V gene, CDR1 is MGHDK and CDR2 is SYGVNS. CDR3 nucleotide sequence: TGTGCCAGCAGTGAATTTACCACGAGGGAGACCCAGTACTTC. This encodes CASSEFTTRETQYF. Full variable domain (outside the CDR3, taken from reference TRBV25-1 and TRBJ2-5): EADIYQTPRYLVIGTGKKITLECSQTMGHDKMYWYQQDPGMELHLIHYSYGVNSTEKGDLSSESTVSRIRTEHFPLTLESARPSHTSQYLCASSEFTTRETQYFGPGTRLLVL.

The genes are TRBV2 and TRBJ1-4; D call uncertain. Germline-derived CDR1 and CDR2 are SNHLY and FYNNEI. The CDR3 is 15 amino acids. The ends were cut back, 5 bases at V and 7 bases at J, with 17 bases in the middle. CDR3 bases: TGTGCCAGCAGTCGAGCCCGGCCCCTCCTTGAAAAACTGTTTTTT. Translated: CASSRARPLLEKLFF.

The gene calls are TRBV29-1 and TRBJ1-2; tentative D call: TRBD1 (5 bases). In germline, CDR1 is SQVTM, CDR2 ANQGSEA. This CDR3 contains 13 residues. The germline V and J ends were trimmed by 3 bases and 1 base, with 9 bases remaining between them. This CDR3 is CSVEPGSNYGYTF. The CDR3 coding sequence is TGCAGCGTTGAGCCAGGGAGTAACTATGGCTACACCTTC. Supplemented by reference TRBV29-1 and TRBJ1-2, the full variable domain reads SAVISQKPSRDICQRGTSLTIQCQVDSQVTMMFWYRQQPGQSLTLIATANQGSEATYESGFVIDKFPISRPNLTFSTLTVSNMSPEDSSIYLCSVEPGSNYGYTFGSGTRLTVV.

This chain's CDR3 is CASSLTSGTGELFF. In nucleotides, the CDR3 is TGTGCCAGCAGTTTGACTAGCGGCACCGGGGAGCTGTTTTTT. The rearrangement links TRBV27 to TRBJ2-2; 9 bases agree with TRBD2. J gave up 4 bases and V 3 bases, and 0 bases lay outside the gene matches. The CDR3 has 14 residues. In germline, CDR1 is MNHEY, CDR2 SMNVEV (reference sequence).

The CDR3 is CAISESGGGANVLTF. CDR3 DNA: TGTGCCATCAGTGAGTCCGGGGGTGGGGCCAACGTCCTGACTTTC. The chain combines TRBV10-3 with TRBJ2-6; D may be TRBD2 (6 bases). Per germline, CDR1 ENHRY and CDR2 SYGVKD. Deletions cut 0 bases from V and 3 bases from J, with 6 bases between. The CDR3 runs to 15 residues.

The chain links TRBV6-5 to TRBJ2-3; TRBD2 might be the D (6 bases). The germline V and J ends were trimmed by 7 bases and 3 bases, with 14 bases remaining between them. Germline assignment: CDR1 MNHEY and CDR2 SVGAGI. The CDR3 is made up of 14 amino acids. The CDR3 sequence is CASTSDGGTDTQYF. DNA of the CDR3: TGTGCCAGCACCTCGGACGGGGGTACAGATACGCAGTATTTT.

The count of this clonotype is one. This chain connects TRBV2 to TRBJ2-7; D call uncertain. The CDR3 consists of 13 residues. V lost 3 bases and J lost 2, with 8 bases in between. Germline CDR1 and CDR2: SNHLY and FYNNEI. As DNA, the CDR3 is TGTGCCAGCAGTGATATCTTAACCTACGAGCAGTACTTC. Residues: CASSDILTYEQYF.

The chain is built from TRBV27 and TRBJ2-3; 7 bases agree with TRBD1. Looked up from germline, CDR1 is MNHEY and CDR2 is SMNVEV (reference sequence). Trimming removed 3 bases from V and 0 bases from J; junction bases left unmatched: 3. This CDR3 is built from 15 residues. CDR3 residues: CASSFEGASTDTQYF. In DNA, the CDR3 is TGTGCCAGCAGTTTTGAGGGGGCTAGCACAGATACGCAGTATTTT.

The rearrangement links TRBV30 to TRBJ2-7; D gene unclear. There are 11 residues in the CDR3. Between the trimmed V and J ends, which lost 3 bases and 3 bases, there was a span of 6 bases. The germline CDR1 and CDR2 sequences are GTSNPN and SVGIG (reference sequence). The chain's CDR3 is CAWSENYEQYF. The CDR3 region has the DNA TGTGCCTGGAGCGAGAACTACGAGCAGTACTTC.

Only one count was recorded for this clonotype. This chain uses TRBV2 with TRBJ1-1; D not certain. Germline-derived CDR1 and CDR2 are SNHLY and FYNNEI. V lost 7 bases and J lost 0, with 12 bases in between. This CDR3 is built from 14 residues. CDR3 sequence reads: CASMAGGLNTEAFF. The CDR3 coding sequence is TGTGCCAGCATGGCAGGCGGGTTGAACACTGAAGCTTTCTTT.

The DNA for the CDR3 is TGTGCCAGCAGTTTACCGCCATCCGGGGGTCCTTTAGGAAACACCATATATTTT. Protein sequence: CASSLPPSGGPLGNTIYF. This sequence joins TRBV28 and TRBJ1-3; D is possibly TRBD1 (5 bases). Germline lookup yields CDR1 MDHEN and CDR2 SYDVKM. Trimming took 2 bases from V and 4 from J, leaving 21 bases between them. CDR3 length equals 18 residues.

The CDR3 reads CASSRRRAGDTEAFF. CDR3 nucleotide sequence: TGTGCCAGCAGCCGCCGTAGGGCAGGGGACACTGAAGCTTTCTTT. This sequence joins TRBV12-3 or TRBV12-4 and TRBJ1-1; a weak D match, TRBD1 (6 bases). CDR3 length: 15 amino acids. Trimming removed 6 bases from V and 3 bases from J, with 17 bases in between.

The chain couples TRBV24-1 to TRBJ2-7; unclear D gene. The CDR3 length is 17 residues. Germline CDR1 KGHDR, CDR2 SFDVKD. V gave up 1 base and J gave up 4 bases, with 19 bases separating them. For the CDR3, the DNA is TGTGCCACCAGTGATTTAAGGGCGATCCTTCTCCTATACGAGCAGTACGTC. Translation: CATSDLRAILLLYEQYV.

V and J are TRBV3-1 and TRBJ2-7, with 8 bases matching TRBD2. The ends lost 0 bases at V and 6 bases at J; junction bases unmatched: 4. This CDR3 has 14 amino acids. Germline V gives CDR1 LGHDT, CDR2 YNNKEL (reference sequence). CDR3 bases: TGTGCCAGCAGCCAAGATTTGACTAGCGTCGAGCAGTACGTC. Amino acids: CASSQDLTSVEQYV.

The chain couples TRBV13 to TRBJ2-7; D possibly uses TRBD1 or TRBD2 (5 bases each). This CDR3 contains 14 residues. The germline gives CDR1 PRHDT, CDR2 FYEKMQ (reference sequence). The DNA of the CDR3 is TGTGCCAGCAGCCTAGGGGAGCGGACCTACGAGCAGTACGTC. This encodes CASSLGERTYEQYV.

This clonotype was recorded only once. J is TRBJ2-1 and V is TRBV30, with a weak D call TRBD2 (6 bases). Germline V gene data show CDR1 as GTSNPN and CDR2 as SVGIG (reference sequence). Trimming left V 3 bases short and J 6 bases short, with 18 bases between. The CDR3 contains 15 residues. This chain's CDR3 is CAWRTPGLLFNEQFF. In DNA form, the CDR3 reads TGTGCCTGGAGGACCCCGGGACTTCTTTTCAATGAGCAGTTCTTC. The entire variable domain, with the rest obtained from reference TRBV30 and TRBJ2-1, is as follows: SQTIHQWPATLVQPVGSPLSLECTVEGTSNPNLYWYRQAAGRGLQLLFYSVGIGQISSEVPQNLSASRPQDRQFILSSKKLLLSDSGFYLCAWRTPGLLFNEQFFGPGTRLTVL.

The chain couples TRBV9 to TRBJ1-5, with unresolved D. Trimming left V 0 bases short and J 3 bases short, with 10 bases between. The CDR3 is 15 residues long. Germline loops: CDR1 SGDLS, CDR2 YYNGEE. The CDR3 DNA sequence: TGTGCCAGCAGCGTAGACGTGGATGTCAATCAGCCCCAGCATTTT. It yields the protein CASSVDVDVNQPQHF.

The chain carries TRBV29-1 and TRBJ1-1; 7 nucleotides agree with TRBD1. CDR3 length: 12 amino acids. Germline-derived CDR1 and CDR2 are SQVTM and ANQGSEA. V dropped 5 bases and J dropped 4; count of bases not matched to a gene: 4. Written as DNA, the CDR3 is TGCAGCGTTACACAGGGGAGCACTGAAGCTTTCTTT. This codes for CSVTQGSTEAFF.